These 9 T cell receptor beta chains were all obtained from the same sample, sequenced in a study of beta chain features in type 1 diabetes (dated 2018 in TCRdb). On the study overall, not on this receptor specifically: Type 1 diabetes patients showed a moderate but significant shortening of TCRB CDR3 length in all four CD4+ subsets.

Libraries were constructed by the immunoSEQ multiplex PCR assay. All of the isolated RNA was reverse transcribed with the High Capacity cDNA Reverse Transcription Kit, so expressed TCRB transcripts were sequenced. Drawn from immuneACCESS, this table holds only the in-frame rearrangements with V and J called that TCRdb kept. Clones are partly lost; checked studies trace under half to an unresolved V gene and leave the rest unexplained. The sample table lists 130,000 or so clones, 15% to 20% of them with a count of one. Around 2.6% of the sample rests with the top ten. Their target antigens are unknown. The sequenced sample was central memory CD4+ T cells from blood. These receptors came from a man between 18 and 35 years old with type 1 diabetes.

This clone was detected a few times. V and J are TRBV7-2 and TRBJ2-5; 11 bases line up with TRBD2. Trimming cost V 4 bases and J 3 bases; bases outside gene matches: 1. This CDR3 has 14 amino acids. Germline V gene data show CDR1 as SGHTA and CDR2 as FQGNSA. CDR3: CASSSTSGEETQYF. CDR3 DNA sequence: TGTGCCAGCAGCTCGACTAGCGGGGAAGAGACCCAGTACTTC. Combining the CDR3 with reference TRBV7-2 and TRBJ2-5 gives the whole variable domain GAGVSQSPSNKVTEKGKDVELRCDPISGHTALYWYRQSLGQGLEFLIYFQGNSAPDKSGLPSDRFSAERTGGSVSTLTIQRTQQEDSAVYLCASSSTSGEETQYFGPGTRLLVL.

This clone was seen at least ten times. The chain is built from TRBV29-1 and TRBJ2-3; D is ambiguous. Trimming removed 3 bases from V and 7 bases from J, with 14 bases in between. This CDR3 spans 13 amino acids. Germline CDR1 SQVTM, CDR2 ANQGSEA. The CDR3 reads CSVDYRELYTQYF. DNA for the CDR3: TGCAGCGTTGACTATAGGGAACTATATACGCAGTATTTT.

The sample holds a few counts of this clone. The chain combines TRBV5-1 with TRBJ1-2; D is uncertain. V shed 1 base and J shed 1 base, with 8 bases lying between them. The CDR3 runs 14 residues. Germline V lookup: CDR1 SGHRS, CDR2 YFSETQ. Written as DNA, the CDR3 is TGCGCCAGCAGCTTGCAAGGCAATAACTATGGCTACACCTTC. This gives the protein CASSLQGNNYGYTF.

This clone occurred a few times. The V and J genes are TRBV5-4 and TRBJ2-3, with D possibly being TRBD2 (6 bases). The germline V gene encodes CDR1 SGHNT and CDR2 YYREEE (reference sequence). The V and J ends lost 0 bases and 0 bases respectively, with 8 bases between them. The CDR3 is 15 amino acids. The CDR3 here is CASSLVGLSTDTQYF. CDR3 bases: TGTGCCAGCAGCTTGGTGGGACTCAGCACAGATACGCAGTATTTT.

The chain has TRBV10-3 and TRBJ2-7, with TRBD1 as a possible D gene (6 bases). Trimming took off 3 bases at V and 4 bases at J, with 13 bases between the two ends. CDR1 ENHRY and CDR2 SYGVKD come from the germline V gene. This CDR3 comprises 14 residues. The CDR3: CAISERTEEYEQYF. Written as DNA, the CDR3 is TGTGCCATCAGTGAAAGGACAGAAGAGTACGAGCAGTACTTC.

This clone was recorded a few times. For the CDR3, the DNA is TGTGCCAGCAGCACACCCCCGACCTACGAGCAGTACTTC. It encodes CASSTPPTYEQYF. The rearrangement links TRBV7-2 to TRBJ2-7, with D unresolved. Trimming took off 5 bases at V and 2 bases at J, with 10 bases between the two ends. CDR3 length: 13 residues. Germline V gene sequence: CDR1 SGHTA, CDR2 FQGNSA. Based on the CDR3 plus reference TRBV7-2 and TRBJ2-7, the full variable domain is GAGVSQSPSNKVTEKGKDVELRCDPISGHTALYWYRQSLGQGLEFLIYFQGNSAPDKSGLPSDRFSAERTGGSVSTLTIQRTQQEDSAVYLCASSTPPTYEQYFGPGTRLTVT.

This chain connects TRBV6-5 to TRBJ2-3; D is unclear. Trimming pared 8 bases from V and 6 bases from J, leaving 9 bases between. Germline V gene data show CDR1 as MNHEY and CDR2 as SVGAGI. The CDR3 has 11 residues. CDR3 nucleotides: TGTGCCAGCTCGGGTTTCGATACGCAGTATTTT. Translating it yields CASSGFDTQYF.

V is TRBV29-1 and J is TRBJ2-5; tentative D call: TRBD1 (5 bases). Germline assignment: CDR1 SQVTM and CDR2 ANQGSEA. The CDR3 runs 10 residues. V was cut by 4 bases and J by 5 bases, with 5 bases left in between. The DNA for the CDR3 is TGCAGCGTTGCAGGGGAGACCCAGTACTTC. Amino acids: CSVAGETQYF.

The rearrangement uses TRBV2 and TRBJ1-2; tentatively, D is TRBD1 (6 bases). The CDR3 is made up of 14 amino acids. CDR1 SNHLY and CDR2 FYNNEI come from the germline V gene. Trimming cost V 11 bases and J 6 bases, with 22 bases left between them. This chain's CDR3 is CAGEGQTAQHGYTF. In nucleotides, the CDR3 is TGTGCCGGAGAAGGACAGACGGCTCAGCATGGCTACACCTTC.